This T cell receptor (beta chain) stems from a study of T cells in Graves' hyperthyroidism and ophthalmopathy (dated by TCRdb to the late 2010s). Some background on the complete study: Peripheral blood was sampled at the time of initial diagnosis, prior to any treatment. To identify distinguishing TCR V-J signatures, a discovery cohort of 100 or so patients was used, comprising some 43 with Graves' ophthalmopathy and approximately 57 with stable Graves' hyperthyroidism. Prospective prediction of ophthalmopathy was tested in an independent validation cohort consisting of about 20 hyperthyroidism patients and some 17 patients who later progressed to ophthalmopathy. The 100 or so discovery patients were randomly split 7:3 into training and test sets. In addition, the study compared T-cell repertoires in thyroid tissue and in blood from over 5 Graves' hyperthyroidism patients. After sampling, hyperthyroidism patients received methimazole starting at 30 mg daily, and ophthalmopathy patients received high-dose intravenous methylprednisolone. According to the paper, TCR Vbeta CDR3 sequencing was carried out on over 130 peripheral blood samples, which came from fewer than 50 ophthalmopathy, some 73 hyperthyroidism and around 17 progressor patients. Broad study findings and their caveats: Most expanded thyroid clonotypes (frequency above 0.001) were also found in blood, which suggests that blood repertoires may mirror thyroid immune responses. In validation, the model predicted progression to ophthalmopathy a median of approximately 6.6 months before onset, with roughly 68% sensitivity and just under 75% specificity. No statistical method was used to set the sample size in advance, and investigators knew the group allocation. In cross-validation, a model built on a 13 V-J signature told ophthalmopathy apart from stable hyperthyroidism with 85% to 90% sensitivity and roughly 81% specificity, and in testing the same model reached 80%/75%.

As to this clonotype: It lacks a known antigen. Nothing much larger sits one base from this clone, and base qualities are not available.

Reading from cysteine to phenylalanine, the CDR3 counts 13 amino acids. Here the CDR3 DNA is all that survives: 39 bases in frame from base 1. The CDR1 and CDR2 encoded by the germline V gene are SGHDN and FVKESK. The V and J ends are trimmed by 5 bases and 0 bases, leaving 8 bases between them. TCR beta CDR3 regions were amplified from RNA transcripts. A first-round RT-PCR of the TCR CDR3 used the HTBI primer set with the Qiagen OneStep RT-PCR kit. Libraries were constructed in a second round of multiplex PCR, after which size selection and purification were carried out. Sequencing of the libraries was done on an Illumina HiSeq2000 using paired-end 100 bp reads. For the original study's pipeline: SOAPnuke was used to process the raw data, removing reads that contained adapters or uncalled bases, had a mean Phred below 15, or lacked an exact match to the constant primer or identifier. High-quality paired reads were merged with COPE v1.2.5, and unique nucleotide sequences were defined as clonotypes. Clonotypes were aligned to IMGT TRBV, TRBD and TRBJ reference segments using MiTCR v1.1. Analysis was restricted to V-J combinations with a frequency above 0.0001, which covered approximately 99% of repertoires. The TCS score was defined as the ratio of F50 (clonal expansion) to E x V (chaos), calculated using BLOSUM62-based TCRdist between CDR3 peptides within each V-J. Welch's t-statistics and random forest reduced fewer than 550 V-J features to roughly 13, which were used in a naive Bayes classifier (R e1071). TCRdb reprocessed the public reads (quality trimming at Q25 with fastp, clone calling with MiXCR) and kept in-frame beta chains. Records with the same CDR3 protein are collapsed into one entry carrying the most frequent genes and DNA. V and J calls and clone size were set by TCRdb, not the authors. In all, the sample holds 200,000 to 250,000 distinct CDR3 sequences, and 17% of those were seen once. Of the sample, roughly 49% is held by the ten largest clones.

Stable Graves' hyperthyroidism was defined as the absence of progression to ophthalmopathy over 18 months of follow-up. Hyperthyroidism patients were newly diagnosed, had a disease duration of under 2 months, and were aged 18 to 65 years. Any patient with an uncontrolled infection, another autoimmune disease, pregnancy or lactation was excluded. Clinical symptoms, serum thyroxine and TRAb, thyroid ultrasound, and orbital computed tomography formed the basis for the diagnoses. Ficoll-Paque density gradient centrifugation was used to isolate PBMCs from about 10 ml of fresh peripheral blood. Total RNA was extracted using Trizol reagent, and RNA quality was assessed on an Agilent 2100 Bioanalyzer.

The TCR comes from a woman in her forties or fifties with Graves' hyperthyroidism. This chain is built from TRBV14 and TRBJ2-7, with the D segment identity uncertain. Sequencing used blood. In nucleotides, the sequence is TGTGCCAGCAGCGTCGAAAACTCCTACGAGCAGTACTTC. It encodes CASSVENSYEQYF.